A single sample gave rise to the 27 T cell receptor beta chains below, sequenced in a study of T cell changes during pregnancy in multiple sclerosis. Clones were sequenced by immunoSEQ multiplex PCR, and TCRdb holds only the in-frame ones, with some missing. The sample includes around 78,000 clones, roughly 89% of them seen just once. Sequencing used peripheral blood, obtained in the third trimester of pregnancy. These receptors all come from a female donor in good health, enrolled as a control in a pregnancy study.

The genes are TRBV5-1 and TRBJ1-4, with 8 bases matching TRBD1. The CDR3 is made up of 15 amino acids. Per germline, CDR1 SGHRS and CDR2 YFSETQ. J was trimmed by 1 base and V by 3 bases; bases with no gene match: 2. The CDR3 loop is CASSSTGGTNEKLFF. The CDR3 nucleotides are TGCGCCAGCAGCTCCACAGGGGGAACTAATGAAAAACTGTTTTTT. The complete variable domain, with remaining parts taken from reference TRBV5-1 and TRBJ1-4, reads KAGVTQTPRYLIKTRGQQVTLSCSPISGHRSVSWYQQTPGQGLQFLFEYFSETQRNKGNFPGRFSGRQFSNSRSEMNVSTLELGDSALYLCASSSTGGTNEKLFFGSGTQLSVL.

The chain uses TRBV4-3 and TRBJ2-5; D is uncertain. Trimming removed 1 base at V and 1 base at J, with 4 bases between. The germline V gene has CDR1 LGHNA and CDR2 YSLEER. The CDR3 covers 13 residues. The CDR3 loop reads CASSQAVQETQYF. In nucleotides, the CDR3 is TGCGCCAGCAGCCAAGCGGTCCAAGAGACCCAGTACTTC.

V and J are TRBV19 and TRBJ1-1; a possible D gene is TRBD1 (5 bases). V lost 3 bases and J lost 1, with 9 bases in between. CDR1 and CDR2 (germline): LNHDA, SQIVND (reference sequence). There are 14 residues in the CDR3. CDR3 coding DNA: TGTGCCAGTAGTATCGTCAGGGCGAACACTGAAGCTTTCTTT. Amino acids: CASSIVRANTEAFF. Supplemented by reference TRBV19 and TRBJ1-1, the full variable domain reads DGGITQSPKYLFRKEGQNVTLSCEQNLNHDAMYWYRQDPGQGLRLIYYSQIVNDFQKGDIAEGYSVSREKKESFPLTVTSAQKNPTAFYLCASSIVRANTEAFFGQGTRLTVV.

The chain couples TRBV2 to TRBJ1-4; D unclear. CDR3 length: 14 amino acids. Trimming took 3 bases from V and 3 from J, leaving 8 bases between them. From germline, CDR1 is SNHLY and CDR2 FYNNEI. CDR3 residues: CASSDPQPNEKLFF. The CDR3 coding sequence is TGTGCCAGCAGTGACCCACAGCCTAATGAAAAACTGTTTTTT.

The chain is built from TRBV14 and TRBJ1-5, with 7 bases aligning to TRBD1. The CDR3 is 13 residues long. The J segment lost 7 bases and the V segment lost 5 bases, leaving 5 bases of the junction unmatched. The V gene's germline CDR1 is SGHDN and CDR2 FVKESK. CDR3 sequence: CASSDRVGQPQHF. CDR3 bases: TGTGCCAGCAGCGACAGGGTAGGGCAGCCCCAGCATTTT.

The genes are TRBV5-1 and TRBJ1-1; 9 nucleotides match TRBD1. Trimming cost V 4 bases and J 1 base; bases outside gene matches: 5. This CDR3 is built from 15 residues. CDR1 is SGHRS, CDR2 YFSETQ, per germline. CDR3 loop: CASSPGTGRNTEAFF. The CDR3 nucleotides read TGCGCCAGCAGCCCGGGGACAGGGCGGAACACTGAAGCTTTCTTT.

CDR3 bases: TGTGCCAGCAGTTTCCGACAGGGCCCCACTGAAGCTTTCTTT. It yields the protein CASSFRQGPTEAFF. V and J are TRBV27 and TRBJ1-1; 7 bases map to TRBD1. V dropped 3 bases and J dropped 4; count of bases not matched to a gene: 5. The CDR3 extends over 14 amino acids. Germline V lookup: CDR1 MNHEY, CDR2 SMNVEV (reference sequence).

This clone was observed once. The rearrangement joins TRBV6-1 to TRBJ2-1; 8 positions agree with TRBD2. CDR1 and CDR2 from the germline V gene are MNHNS and SASEGT. With V trimmed by 2 bases and J by 0 bases, 3 bases remained unmatched. The length of the CDR3 is 16 residues. The CDR3 loop is CASSERAGGSYNEQFF. CDR3 bases: TGTGCCAGCAGTGAACGTGCGGGGGGCTCCTACAATGAGCAGTTCTTC.

The chain uses TRBV10-3 and TRBJ2-7; TRBD1 matches 8 bases. With V trimmed by 7 bases and J by 2 bases, 19 bases remained unmatched. CDR1 ENHRY and CDR2 SYGVKD come from the germline V gene. The CDR3 length is 18 residues. The CDR3 region is CAIMTESRWTGRTYEQYF. The CDR3 bases are TGTGCCATCATGACAGAAAGCCGGTGGACAGGGAGGACCTACGAGCAGTACTTC.

For the CDR3, the DNA is TGTGCCAGCAGCCGCCAGGGAGGCGGCTATAATTCACCCCTCCACTTT. It yields the protein CASSRQGGGYNSPLHF. The chain recombines TRBV7-2 with TRBJ1-6; a possible D gene is TRBD1 (5 bases). V dropped 5 bases and J dropped 3 bases, with 14 bases sitting between them. There are 16 residues in the CDR3. CDR1 SGHTA and CDR2 FQGNSA come from the germline V gene.

This chain's CDR3 is CATGAHRGGTEAFF. For the CDR3, the DNA is TGTGCCACGGGGGCCCACAGGGGTGGAACTGAAGCTTTCTTT. This chain uses TRBV6-5 with TRBJ1-1; 7 bases line up with TRBD1. The CDR3 covers 14 residues. Germline loops: CDR1 MNHEY, CDR2 SVGAGI. Trimming took 10 bases from V and 5 from J; bases not matched to a gene: 13.

The V gene is TRBV19, the J gene TRBJ1-2; the match to TRBD1 covers 7 bases. Germline-derived CDR1 and CDR2 are LNHDA and SQIVND (reference sequence). V shed 3 bases and J 4 bases; nucleotides not matched to a gene: 8. The CDR3 covers 15 residues. CDR3 protein: CASSIVVGQLYGYTF. The CDR3 DNA follows: TGTGCCAGTAGTATCGTGGTGGGACAGCTCTATGGCTACACCTTC.

This clone came up once. The chain uses TRBV5-5 and TRBJ2-5; TRBD1 might be the D (7 bases). V lost 0 bases and J 1 base, leaving 19 bases between the germline ends. The CDR3 totals 18 residues. Germline loops: CDR1 SGHKS, CDR2 YYEKEE (reference sequence). CDR3 nucleotides: TGTGCCAGCAGCTTGGATGGGAGGACAGGTCGATCCCAAGAGACCCAGTACTTC. The encoded protein is CASSLDGRTGRSQETQYF.

This chain links TRBV5-1 with TRBJ1-2; the D gene is possibly TRBD1 (6 bases). V gave up 5 bases and J gave up 3 bases, with 14 bases separating them. CDR3 length: 14 residues. The germline V gene encodes CDR1 SGHRS and CDR2 YFSETQ. CDR3 nucleotides: TGCGCCAGCAGTTTCGGACAGCAGGACTATGGCTACACCTTC. It translates to CASSFGQQDYGYTF.

The chain combines TRBV15 with TRBJ1-3; a possible D gene is TRBD1 (5 bases). Trimming took off 0 bases at V and 0 bases at J, with 12 bases between the two ends. CDR1 is LNHNV, CDR2 YYDKDF, per germline (reference sequence). The CDR3 consists of 17 residues. The CDR3 bases are TGTGCCACCAGCAGAGACGAGTGGGACTACTCTGGAAACACCATATATTTT. Translating gives CATSRDEWDYSGNTIYF.

The chain is built from TRBV4-3 and TRBJ2-1, with 12 bases lining up with TRBD2. The CDR3 length is 19 residues. V lost 1 base, J lost 7 bases, and 14 bases stayed unmatched. Per germline, CDR1 LGHNA and CDR2 YSLEER. The CDR3 DNA sequence: TGCGCCAGCAGCCAAGCTTCTAGCGGGAGGGTTGCGGGGCTTAATGAGCAGTTCTTC. This codes for CASSQASSGRVAGLNEQFF.

The J gene is TRBJ2-7, the V gene TRBV30; TRBD2 is a possible D gene (6 bases). The germline V gene encodes CDR1 GTSNPN and CDR2 SVGIG (reference sequence). The CDR3 runs to 13 residues. V lost 2 bases to trimming and J lost 3 bases, with 11 bases between them. CDR3 bases: TGTGCCTGGAGTCGGCGGGAATTCTACGAGCAGTACTTC. Encoded protein: CAWSRREFYEQYF.

The chain couples TRBV5-1 to TRBJ2-1; 12 bases align to TRBD2. The V segment lost 1 base and the J segment 3 bases; nucleotides outside the gene matches: 2. The CDR3 contains 16 residues. Germline lookup yields CDR1 SGHRS and CDR2 YFSETQ. The DNA for the CDR3 is TGCGCCAGCAGCTTGACTAGCGGGGGGAGCTACAATGAGCAGTTCTTC. The encoded protein is CASSLTSGGSYNEQFF.

The rearrangement links TRBV7-2 to TRBJ1-5, with D tentatively TRBD1 (6 bases). The CDR3 is 15 residues long. Trimming took off 3 bases at V and 6 bases at J, with 15 bases between the two ends. Looked up from germline, CDR1 is SGHTA and CDR2 is FQGNSA. CDR3 protein: CASSFVQGEGQPQHF. As DNA, the CDR3 is TGTGCCAGCAGCTTCGTACAGGGAGAGGGTCAGCCCCAGCATTTT. Full variable domain (outside the CDR3, taken from reference TRBV7-2 and TRBJ1-5): GAGVSQSPSNKVTEKGKDVELRCDPISGHTALYWYRQSLGQGLEFLIYFQGNSAPDKSGLPSDRFSAERTGGSVSTLTIQRTQQEDSAVYLCASSFVQGEGQPQHFGDGTRLSIL.

The chain couples TRBV2 to TRBJ2-2, with TRBD1 matching 9 bases. V dropped 5 bases and J dropped 7; count of bases not matched to a gene: 8. There are 15 residues in the CDR3. CDR1 SNHLY and CDR2 FYNNEI come from the germline V gene. CDR3 bases: TGTGCCAGCAGTCCGAGGGACAGGGTGGACGGGGAGCTGTTTTTT. Encoded protein: CASSPRDRVDGELFF.

This clone appeared once. The V gene is TRBV2, the J gene TRBJ2-1; perhaps TRBD2 as D (6 bases). Trimming cost V 10 bases and J 0 bases, with 16 bases left between them. The CDR3 extends over 15 amino acids. Germline V gene lookup returns CDR1 SNHLY and CDR2 FYNNEI. In DNA, the CDR3 is TGTGCCACACAACCGGGAGCCAGCTCCTACAATGAGCAGTTCTTC. Translating it yields CATQPGASSYNEQFF.

The chain is built from TRBV27 and TRBJ2-7, with D unclear. The CDR3 runs 14 residues. CDR1 and CDR2 from the germline V gene are MNHEY and SMNVEV (reference sequence). V lost 4 bases to trimming and J lost 6 bases, with 16 bases between them. This chain's CDR3 is CASSSLGAKTEQYF. CDR3 bases: TGTGCCAGCAGTTCCCTGGGCGCGAAGACCGAGCAGTACTTC.

The chain recombines TRBV6-6 with TRBJ2-7; weak D call: TRBD2 (5 bases). The CDR3 contains 11 residues. Trimming shortened V by 5 bases and J by 4 bases, and 6 bases separated the two germline ends. Germline-derived CDR1 and CDR2 are MNHNY and SVGAGI (reference sequence). CDR3 residues: CASSRTYEQYF. The CDR3 region has the DNA TGTGCCAGCAGTCGGACTTACGAGCAGTACTTC.

The gene calls are TRBV30 and TRBJ2-1; 10 bases map to TRBD2. This CDR3 has 16 residues. Germline V gene data show CDR1 as GTSNPN and CDR2 as SVGIG (reference sequence). Trimming cost V 1 base and J 8 bases; bases outside gene matches: 11. CDR3 sequence reads: CAWSEGLAGVGDEQFF. CDR3 DNA sequence: TGTGCCTGGAGTGAAGGTCTAGCGGGAGTTGGTGATGAGCAGTTCTTC.

The rearrangement uses TRBV27 and TRBJ1-6; TRBD1 might be the D (5 bases). This CDR3 comprises 16 residues. Trimming took 2 bases from V and 7 from J, leaving 15 bases between them. Germline lookup yields CDR1 MNHEY and CDR2 SMNVEV (reference sequence). CDR3 region: CASSLDRLNGNSPLHF. DNA of the CDR3: TGTGCCAGCAGTTTAGACAGATTAAACGGAAATTCACCCCTCCACTTT.

This chain links TRBV28 with TRBJ1-2; D is uncertain. V was trimmed by 7 bases and J by 0 bases, leaving 9 bases between them. The length of the CDR3 is 13 residues. Germline CDR1 and CDR2: MDHEN and SYDVKM. As DNA, the CDR3 is TGTGCCAGCACGGTGCGTACTAACTATGGCTACACCTTC. Translated: CASTVRTNYGYTF.

This clone was seen once. The chain recombines TRBV27 with TRBJ1-5, with D tentatively TRBD1 (5 bases). Trimming stripped 5 bases from V and 9 bases from J, with 14 bases between. From germline, CDR1 is MNHEY and CDR2 SMNVEV (reference sequence). This CDR3 contains 13 residues. Here the CDR3 reads CASSAWGDPPQHF. The CDR3 region has the DNA TGTGCCAGCAGTGCCTGGGGGGACCCGCCCCAGCATTTT.